This TCR beta chain emerged from a study of CD8 T cells in Susac syndrome. Study-level information: Patients with Susac syndrome were, at the time of blood collection, therapy-naive, maintained on corticosteroids, or maintained on intravenous immunoglobulin alone.

Whole-study findings and limits: Acknowledgment was made by the study that its TCR sequencing and HLA analysis involved a relatively small number of individuals.

Diagnostic criteria for definite or probable disease, in their recently defined form, were met by the patients with Susac syndrome. RNA was extracted with the RNeasy kit, and a quantity of about 0.45 to 1 ug was reverse transcribed using random hexamers. TCR beta CDR3 was amplified by immunoSEQ covering 54 Vbeta and 13 Jbeta. Each CDR3 protein is one row after TCRdb ran MiXCR on the immunoSEQ multiplex PCR reads. The table has around 81,000 distinct CDR3 sequences, about 93% seen once; the top ten hold about 0.94%. To note about this clonotype: Its antigen is not known.

The V segment lost 5 bases and the J segment 5 bases; nucleotides outside the gene matches: 13. The CDR3 is 17 residues long. CDR1 is SGHVS and CDR2 is FNYEAQ in the germline V gene. Sequencing was carried out using CD8+ T cells from PBMCs. The clonotype originates from a human donor with Susac syndrome. The J gene is TRBJ2-2, the V gene TRBV7-6; TRBD1 matches 8 bases. CDR3 loop: CASSAHAGGRLTGELFF. CDR3 in DNA: TGTGCCAGCAGCGCGCATGCAGGGGGCCGCCTGACCGGGGAGCTGTTTTTT.